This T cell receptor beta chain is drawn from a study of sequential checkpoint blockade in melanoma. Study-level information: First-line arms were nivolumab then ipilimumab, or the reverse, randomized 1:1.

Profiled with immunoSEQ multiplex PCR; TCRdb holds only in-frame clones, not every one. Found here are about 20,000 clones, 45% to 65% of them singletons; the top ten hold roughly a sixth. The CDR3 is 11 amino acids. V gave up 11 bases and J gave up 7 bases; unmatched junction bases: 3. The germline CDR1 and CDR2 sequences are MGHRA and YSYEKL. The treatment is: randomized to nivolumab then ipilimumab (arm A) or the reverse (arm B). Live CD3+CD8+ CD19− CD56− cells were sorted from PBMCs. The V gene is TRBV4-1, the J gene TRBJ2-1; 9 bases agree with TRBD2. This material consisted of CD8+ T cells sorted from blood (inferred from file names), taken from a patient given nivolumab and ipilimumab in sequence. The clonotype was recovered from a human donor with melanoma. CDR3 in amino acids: CACTSGNEQFF. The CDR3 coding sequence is TGCGCCTGCACTAGCGGGAATGAGCAGTTCTTC.